At least ten counts were recorded for the clone carrying this T cell receptor (beta chain). This entry belongs to a study of T cells after yellow fever vaccination. Each CDR3 protein is one row after TCRdb ran MiXCR on the 5' RACE reads. This sample carries about 63,000 distinct CDR3 sequences, 6.5% to 8% of them seen once, and the ten largest clones take roughly a third. The CDR3 is 16 amino acids. The germline V gene has CDR1 SNHLY and CDR2 FYNNEI. J was trimmed by 4 bases and V by 6 bases; bases with no gene match: 12. Sample: CD8+ T cells sorted from PBMCs, taken 15 days after the yellow fever booster vaccination. The V call is TRBV2, the J call TRBJ2-1; the match to TRBD2 covers 7 bases. The sequence was obtained from a young man who received the YFV17D yellow fever vaccine. The DNA of the CDR3 is TGTGCCAGCAGCGACCCTAGCGGAGTGCGGTACAATGAGCAGTTCTTC. It codes for CASSDPSGVRYNEQFF.